This TCR beta chain was recorded in a study of primary melanoma T cells and metastatic recurrence. This clone was seen just once. Patients with resected primary melanoma were considered at risk of metastatic recurrence. V lost 5 bases and J lost 4; bases outside the gene matches: 11. Germline CDR1 and CDR2: SGHNT and YENEEA. CDR3 length: 16 residues. Some clones are missing from TCRdb's copy, which holds only in-frame ones; the method was immunoSEQ multiplex PCR. The profile covers 400 or so clones, with 70% to 90% appearing a single time and 11% to 15% taken by the ten largest. The specimen was melanoma tumor tissue. The sequence came from a human donor with melanoma. The chain couples TRBV11-3 to TRBJ2-7; 10 bases are shared with TRBD2. The CDR3 sequence is CASSRSLAGVAYEQYF. Here the CDR3 DNA reads TGTGCCAGCAGCCGTAGCCTAGCGGGAGTTGCGTACGAGCAGTACTTC.